These T cell receptor beta chains were read from a single sample in a study of cytomegalovirus exposure and HLA in healthy donors. Repertoires were generated with immunoSEQ multiplex PCR, while TCRdb's copy carries only in-frame clones and drops some. The sample records about 200,000 clones, approximately 80% being singletons. Specimen: PBMCs. Every receptor here comes from a man aged 30 to 39 in good health and CMV-seronegative. CDR3s include the opening cysteine and the closing phenylalanine or tryptophan. Each record gives: clone size, J gene, D gene, V gene, CDR3 DNA, CDR3 protein. The D gene is left open where the match is weak. Clone size is shown for a subset of rows, as once, few, many or a class of expanded clone.

NA TRBJ2-3 NA TRBV9 TGTGCCAGCAGCGTAGTAACTGCCCTGCCGGGTACGCAGTATTTT CASSVVTALPGTQYF
few TRBJ2-7 NA TRBV5-6 TGTGCCAGCAGCCGCAGGGGCAGTCCCTACGAGCAGTACTTC CASSRRGSPYEQYF
NA TRBJ1-5 NA TRBV10-2 TGCGCCAGCAGTCGCACCGACACCAATCAGCCCCAGCATTTT CASSRTDTNQPQHF
once TRBJ2-2 TRBD1 TRBV2 TGTGCCAGCAGTTGGACAGGGTTTGGGGAGCTGTTTTTT CASSWTGFGELFF
NA TRBJ2-1 TRBD2 TRBV6-1 TGTGCCAGCAGTGAAGATGGGGGGGGAGGGCCAGACAATGAGCAGTTCTTC CASSEDGGGGPDNEQFF
NA TRBJ2-7 NA TRBV19 TGTGCCAGTAGTATAGAGACGGGTTCCAACTACGAGCAGTACTTC CASSIETGSNYEQYF
NA TRBJ1-2 NA TRBV27 TGTGCCAGCAGTTTACGAGGGAGTGATGGCTACACCTTC CASSLRGSDGYTF
NA TRBJ2-5 TRBD1 TRBV6-7 TGTGCCAGCAGTTACTGGACAGGGGTAGCAGAGACCCAGTACTTC CASSYWTGVAETQYF
NA TRBJ1-2 NA TRBV27 TGTGCCAGCAGTTTCGGGGGGGCAGGAGGCTATGGCTACACCTTC CASSFGGAGGYGYTF
NA TRBJ2-1 NA TRBV7-3 TGTGCCAGCAGCTTAGGGCCTGATCATTACAATGAGCAGTTCTTC CASSLGPDHYNEQFF
NA TRBJ2-5 TRBD2 TRBV18 TGTGCCAGCTCACCACCCAATATCCTGGGACTAGCGGAGGAGACCCAGTACTTC CASSPPNILGLAEETQYF